This TCR beta chain was recovered during a study of cytomegalovirus exposure and HLA in healthy donors. Study information: From donors who were HLA-typed, an early data release held about 89 million unique TCRs. Study-level points and caveats: In vitro work confirmed that a few CMV-associated chains recognize CMV antigens. A prior analysis recorded that most TCR beta V segments were productive about 90% or about 30% of the time. Reportedly, fewer N-insertions than the 666-donor mean appeared in an Asian-associated ancestry cluster in a later analysis.

Amplification used 60 Vbeta primers and 13 Jbeta primers. Sequencing used immunoSEQ multiplex PCR; TCRdb keeps in-frame clones, though not all of them. Here the sample spans about 200,000 clones, roughly 85% being singletons. Of note for this clone: The target antigen is unknown.

The germline CDR1 and CDR2 sequences are MNHEY and SMNVEV (reference sequence). Trimming at V came to 0 bases and at J to 8 bases, leaving 6 bases not matched to a gene. The CDR3 has 15 residues. This rearrangement joins TRBV27 to TRBJ1-2, with 10 bases lining up with TRBD1. This receptor was taken from a woman aged 45-65 years in good health and CMV-seronegative. The sample was PBMCs. CDR3 protein: CASSLSGTGVGGYTF. Written as DNA, the CDR3 is TGTGCCAGCAGTTTATCAGGGACAGGGGTCGGGGGCTACACCTTC.